This TCR beta chain stems from a study of cytomegalovirus exposure and HLA in healthy donors. At the level of the study: Of about 400 genotyped donors, about 80% clustered with self-reported Caucasian donors. Overall study findings and caveats: Some V segments could not be told apart, so they were left out, TRBV6-2 and TRBV6-3 among them. Fewer N-insertions than the roughly 600-donor mean were reportedly shown by an Asian-associated ancestry cluster in a later analysis.

This CDR3 region has 13 residues. Germline V gene lookup returns CDR1 SGHDT and CDR2 YYEEEE. J lost 4 bases, V lost 5 bases, and 4 bases had no gene match. PCR was performed using 60 Vbeta and 13 Jbeta primers. This table comes from immunoSEQ multiplex PCR, and its TCRdb copy is limited to in-frame clones, with some not included. Among roughly 93,000 clones listed, roughly 79% were seen once. This clone was detected a few times. Its matching antigen is unknown. The rearrangement joins TRBV5-6 to TRBJ1-2; 8 bases are shared with TRBD1. The sample was PBMCs. This sequence originates from a man in his thirties or forties in good health and CMV-seronegative. This chain's CDR3 is CASSPDRGYGYTF. The CDR3 DNA reads TGTGCCAGCAGTCCAGACAGGGGCTATGGCTACACCTTC.